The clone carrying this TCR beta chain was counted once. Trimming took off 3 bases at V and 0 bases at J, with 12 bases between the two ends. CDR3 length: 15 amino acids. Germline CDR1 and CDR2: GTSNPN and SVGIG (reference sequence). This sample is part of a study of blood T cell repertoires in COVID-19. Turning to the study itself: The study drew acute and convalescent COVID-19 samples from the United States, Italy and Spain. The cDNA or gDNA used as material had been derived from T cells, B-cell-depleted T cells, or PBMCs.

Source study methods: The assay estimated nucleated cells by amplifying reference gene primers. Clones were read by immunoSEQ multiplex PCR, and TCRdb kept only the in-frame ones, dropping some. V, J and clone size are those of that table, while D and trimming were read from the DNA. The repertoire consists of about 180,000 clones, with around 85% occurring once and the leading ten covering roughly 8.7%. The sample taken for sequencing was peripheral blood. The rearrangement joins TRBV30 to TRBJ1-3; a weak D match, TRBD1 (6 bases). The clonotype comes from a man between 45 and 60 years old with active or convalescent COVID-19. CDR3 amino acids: CAWSEGGGSGNTIYF. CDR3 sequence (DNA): TGTGCCTGGAGCGAGGGAGGGGGCTCTGGAAACACCATATATTTT.